The 28 T cell receptor beta chains below come from one sample, sequenced in a study of T cells in localized non-small cell lung cancer. Using immunoSEQ multiplex PCR, the repertoire was profiled, and TCRdb retains in-frame clones only, with some absent. Here the sample spans more than 2,000 clones, about 20% being singletons. The sample here was lung tumor tissue, taken before any cancer treatment. These receptors were taken from a man between 40 and 70 years old with stage I lung adenocarcinoma.

The sample holds a few counts of this clone. The chain couples TRBV6-8 to TRBJ1-1, with D perhaps matching TRBD1 (5 bases). Between the trimmed V and J ends, which lost 0 bases and 0 bases, there was a span of 8 bases. The CDR3 has 15 amino acids. The germline gives CDR1 MNHGY, CDR2 SAAAGT. This chain's CDR3 is CASSYSWGVNTEAFF. In DNA, the CDR3 is TGTGCCAGCAGTTACTCGTGGGGGGTGAACACTGAAGCTTTCTTT.

A few counts support this clone. The V and J genes are TRBV19 and TRBJ1-1; perhaps TRBD1 as D (6 bases). This CDR3 has 13 amino acids. Germline values: CDR1 LNHDA, CDR2 SQIVND (reference sequence). V lost 7 bases, J lost 0 bases, and 9 bases lay in between. CDR3 protein: CASTGQLNTEAFF. The CDR3 nucleotides are TGTGCCAGTACCGGACAGTTGAACACTGAAGCTTTCTTT.

This chain links TRBV15 with TRBJ1-1; the D gene is possibly TRBD1 (5 bases). The length of the CDR3 is 16 residues. The V gene's germline CDR1 is LNHNV and CDR2 YYDKDF (reference sequence). Trimming took 5 bases from V and 0 from J, leaving 16 bases between them. The CDR3 spells CATSLGAGLMNTEAFF. The CDR3 DNA reads TGTGCCACCAGCCTTGGAGCGGGGCTGATGAACACTGAAGCTTTCTTT.

By share, this clone counts as medium-sized. This chain joins TRBV11-3 and TRBJ2-1; D remains ambiguous. From germline, CDR1 is SGHNT and CDR2 YENEEA. The CDR3 has 16 residues. V lost 1 base to trimming and J lost 0 bases, with 10 bases between them. In DNA form, the CDR3 reads TGTGCCAGCAGCTTAGGTGCGGCGGCCTCCTACAATGAGCAGTTCTTC. Its translation is CASSLGAAASYNEQFF.

This clone showed up just once. The J gene is TRBJ1-2, the V gene TRBV29-1; D perhaps matches TRBD1 (5 bases). Trimming cost V 5 bases and J 6 bases, with 13 bases left between them. The length of the CDR3 is 12 residues. CDR1 is SQVTM, CDR2 ANQGSEA, per germline. CDR3 DNA: TGCAGCGTTACTCAGGGAGGCGATGGCTACACCTTC. This encodes CSVTQGGDGYTF.

This clone qualifies as medium-sized (0.01 to 0.1%). This chain joins TRBV6-8 and TRBJ2-3; 9 bases line up with TRBD2. The V segment lost 8 bases and the J segment 2 bases; nucleotides outside the gene matches: 8. The CDR3 is 15 residues long. Germline CDR1 reads MNHGY; CDR2 reads SAAAGT. The CDR3 DNA reads TGTGCCAGCGGGGGCGGGGGGGCCGCCACAGATACGCAGTATTTT. Protein product: CASGGGGAATDTQYF.

This clone has more than one count but fewer than ten. The rearrangement joins TRBV11-3 to TRBJ1-2; 7 bases line up with TRBD1. Germline CDR1 is SGHNT and CDR2 is YENEEA. The CDR3 sequence is 16 residues long. The trim removed 4 bases at V and 8 bases at J, leaving 16 bases unmatched. CDR3 sequence: CASSSTSGTVSQGYTF. CDR3 DNA sequence: TGTGCCAGCAGCTCCACCTCCGGGACAGTGTCCCAGGGCTACACCTTC. The variable domain in full, with the rest retrieved from reference TRBV11-3 and TRBJ1-2, is EAGVVQSPRYKIIEKKQPVAFWCNPISGHNTLYWYLQNLGQGPELLIRYENEEAVDDSQLPKDRFSAERLKGVDSTLKIQPAELGDSAVYLCASSSTSGTVSQGYTFGSGTRLTVV.

This clone was found a few times. This chain connects TRBV11-3 to TRBJ2-1; 9 bases line up with TRBD1. The CDR3 spans 19 residues. Unmatched junction bases numbered 11, after V lost 2 bases and J lost 0 bases. CDR1 is SGHNT and CDR2 is YENEEA in the germline V gene. The CDR3 region is CASSLTGTGSSSSYNEQFF. As DNA, the CDR3 is TGTGCCAGCAGCTTAACTGGGACAGGGAGCTCGAGCTCCTACAATGAGCAGTTCTTC.

This clone appeared a few times. Here the CDR3 DNA reads TGTGCCAGCAGCCTCACTAGCGGGGGGACCAATGAGCAGTTCTTC. Its protein is CASSLTSGGTNEQFF. This rearrangement joins TRBV28 to TRBJ2-1, with 12 bases fitting TRBD2. This CDR3 has 15 amino acids. Per germline, CDR1 MDHEN and CDR2 SYDVKM. J gave up 6 bases and V 6 bases, and 6 bases lay outside the gene matches.

The chain recombines TRBV29-1 with TRBJ1-4; TRBD1 matches at 9 bases. The CDR3 contains 13 residues. Trimming cost V 7 bases and J 4 bases; bases outside gene matches: 4. Germline assignment: CDR1 SQVTM and CDR2 ANQGSEA. This chain's CDR3 is CSAQGAGNEKLFF. The CDR3 bases are TGCAGCGCACAGGGGGCGGGTAATGAAAAACTGTTTTTT.

This chain joins TRBV15 and TRBJ2-3; TRBD2 aligns across 14 bases. Germline V gives CDR1 LNHNV, CDR2 YYDKDF (reference sequence). V was pared by 0 bases and J by 4 bases, with 12 bases of the junction left unmatched. This CDR3 is 20 amino acids long. CDR3 sequence reads: CATSREAPGTSGGRSDTQYF. DNA for the CDR3: TGTGCCACCAGCAGAGAAGCCCCTGGGACTAGCGGGGGACGGTCAGATACGCAGTATTTT.

The J gene is TRBJ2-7, the V gene TRBV11-3; maybe TRBD1 (8 bases). The CDR3 totals 16 residues. Between the trimmed V and J ends, which lost 5 bases and 3 bases, there was a span of 20 bases. Germline V lookup: CDR1 SGHNT, CDR2 YENEEA. CDR3 bases: TGTGCCAGCAGCCAGGGTAGCACAGGGGGGGACTACGAGCAGTACTTC. Translation: CASSQGSTGGDYEQYF.

In this sample, this clone turned up a few times. The rearrangement uses TRBV11-3 and TRBJ2-2, with 8 nucleotides matching TRBD2. The V and J ends lost 7 bases and 1 base, in that order; junction bases with no gene match: 8. This CDR3 comprises 16 residues. CDR1 and CDR2 (germline): SGHNT, YENEEA. CDR3 in DNA: TGTGCCAGCACCAAATCACGGGAGGGGAACACCGGGGAGCTGTTTTTT. Protein: CASTKSREGNTGELFF.

The V gene is TRBV28, the J gene TRBJ2-2; D is undetermined. Per the germline V gene, CDR1 is MDHEN and CDR2 is SYDVKM. This CDR3 region has 13 residues. V was trimmed by 7 bases and J by 5 bases, leaving 11 bases between them. The DNA for the CDR3 is TGTGCCAGCAACCTTGTGAATACCGGGGAGCTGTTTTTT. This codes for CASNLVNTGELFF.

This chain connects TRBV30 to TRBJ2-6; no definite D call. This CDR3 comprises 13 residues. V lost 5 bases to trimming and J lost 2 bases, with 7 bases between them. CDR1 is GTSNPN and CDR2 is SVGIG in the germline V gene (reference sequence). The CDR3 is CAWYGAGANVLTF. CDR3 in DNA: TGTGCCTGGTATGGCGCTGGGGCCAACGTCCTGACTTTC.

This clone was detected only a few times. The chain uses TRBV11-3 and TRBJ2-5, with D maybe TRBD2 (6 bases). Trimming pared 4 bases from V and 2 bases from J, leaving 14 bases between. CDR1 is SGHNT and CDR2 is YENEEA in the germline V gene. This CDR3 region has 15 residues. CDR3 loop: CASSSRGWAQETQYF. CDR3 sequence (DNA): TGTGCCAGCAGCTCACGGGGGTGGGCACAAGAGACCCAGTACTTC.

This clone was seen a few times. The chain joins TRBV6-8 to TRBJ1-2, with 10 bases matching TRBD1. Germline V gene data show CDR1 as MNHGY and CDR2 as SAAAGT. Trimming removed 4 bases from V and 2 bases from J; junction bases left unmatched: 7. This CDR3 contains 16 residues. DNA of the CDR3: TGTGCCAGCAGTTTGACAGGGGGCGATTACAACTATGGCTACACCTTC. Protein sequence: CASSLTGGDYNYGYTF.

The rearrangement uses TRBV19 and TRBJ2-7; 11 nucleotides align to TRBD2. Germline-derived CDR1 and CDR2 are LNHDA and SQIVND (reference sequence). Germline trimming cut 5 bases from V and 3 bases from J; bases unmatched to any gene: 9. The length of the CDR3 is 16 residues. CDR3 in amino acids: CASSDIGTSGDYEQYF. Here the CDR3 DNA reads TGTGCCAGTAGTGACATCGGGACTAGCGGTGACTACGAGCAGTACTTC.

This clone was detected a few times. This chain connects TRBV11-3 to TRBJ2-3; the D is unclear. This CDR3 has 14 amino acids. CDR1 is SGHNT, CDR2 YENEEA, per germline. V gave up 2 bases and J gave up 5 bases, with 11 bases separating them. The CDR3 loop reads CASSLRSPKDTQYF. The DNA of the CDR3 is TGTGCCAGCAGCTTAAGGAGTCCAAAAGATACGCAGTATTTT.

This clone showed up just a few times. The genes are TRBV29-1 and TRBJ2-3, with 8 bases identical to TRBD1. V shed 3 bases and J 2 bases; nucleotides not matched to a gene: 13. The CDR3 is made up of 17 amino acids. Germline V gene data show CDR1 as SQVTM and CDR2 as ANQGSEA. The CDR3 loop is CSVESPPGQANTDTQYF. Here the CDR3 DNA reads TGCAGCGTTGAGTCGCCCCCGGGACAGGCGAACACAGATACGCAGTATTTT.

The chain's CDR3 is CAISYDSQPYEQYF. In DNA form, the CDR3 reads TGTGCCATCTCATACGACAGCCAGCCCTACGAGCAGTACTTC. The J gene is TRBJ2-7, the V gene TRBV6-8, with D possibly TRBD1 on 5 matching bases. The CDR3 runs to 14 residues. V lost 10 bases and J 2 bases, leaving 18 bases between the germline ends. Germline V lookup: CDR1 MNHGY, CDR2 SAAAGT.

The table lists this clone with a few counts. The rearrangement links TRBV23-1 to TRBJ2-1; D gene unclear. TRBV23-1 qualifies as an ORF whose function is uncertain. This CDR3 comprises 16 residues. V was clipped by 10 bases and J by 1 base, with 20 bases between them. The CDR3 loop is CANKPVLRVSYNEQFF. CDR3 coding DNA: TGCGCCAACAAGCCGGTCCTCCGGGTTTCCTACAATGAGCAGTTCTTC.

V is TRBV9 and J is TRBJ2-7; weak D call: TRBD1 (6 bases). The V end lost 4 bases, the J end lost 8 bases, and 16 bases lay between the germline ends. CDR1 SGDLS and CDR2 YYNGEE come from the germline V gene. The CDR3 runs to 13 residues. The DNA of the CDR3 is TGTGCCAGCAGCCAGAGAGACAGGTCGAAGCAGTACTTC. It codes for CASSQRDRSKQYF.

This chain connects TRBV11-3 to TRBJ2-7; TRBD1 might be the D (7 bases). Germline loops: CDR1 SGHNT, CDR2 YENEEA. The CDR3 runs to 14 residues. Trimming took 4 bases from V and 3 from J, leaving 13 bases between them. The DNA of the CDR3 is TGTGCCAGCAGCTGGAGGGGGCTCGGCTACGAGCAGTACTTC. Translated, it gives CASSWRGLGYEQYF.

A few counts support this clone. The chain uses TRBV12-2 and TRBJ2-1; TRBD2 is the table's D call and was not checked against the DNA. TRBV12-2 is annotated as a pseudogene. The CDR3 spans 15 residues. CDR3 DNA: TGTGCCAGTCGAGTAGCGGGGAGCTCCTACAATGAGCAGTTCTTC. This translates into CASRVAGSSYNEQFF.

J is TRBJ2-2 and V is TRBV9, with D unresolved. The CDR3 extends over 12 amino acids. With 9 bases removed from V and 3 bases from J, the gap between germline ends came to 9 bases. Germline V lookup: CDR1 SGDLS, CDR2 YYNGEE. CDR3 residues: CAIPEDTGELFF. CDR3 sequence (DNA): TGTGCCATCCCTGAGGACACCGGGGAGCTGTTTTTT.

This clone was seen a few times. The chain is built from TRBV1 and TRBJ2-3; no DNA check was done on the table's D call, TRBD2. TRBV1 represents a pseudogene. This CDR3 comprises 17 residues. The CDR3 DNA sequence: TGCGCCAGCAGCCAGCCTGAATGGGGAGGGCCCACAGATACGCAGTATTTT. Translation gives CASSQPEWGGPTDTQYF.

This rearrangement joins TRBV5-1 to TRBJ2-3, with D maybe TRBD2 (6 bases). V was pared by 4 bases and J by 3 bases, with 12 bases between. The CDR3 totals 14 residues. Germline V CDR1 and CDR2: SGHRS, YFSETQ. The CDR3 spells CASSQGGGTDTQYF. The CDR3 DNA is TGCGCCAGCAGCCAGGGAGGAGGTACAGATACGCAGTATTTT.